Listed here are 29 T cell receptor beta chains from one sample, sequenced in a study of blood T cell repertoires in COVID-19. Assay: immunoSEQ multiplex PCR; the TCRdb copy retains only in-frame clones and omits some. The table lists 250,000 or so clones, about 87% of them singletons. Source material: peripheral blood. Receptor source: a man aged 30 to 39 with COVID-19, enrolled during active disease.

The chain employs TRBV5-6 and TRBJ2-1; TRBD2 agrees at 8 bases. Losses at the gene ends were 4 bases for V and 15 bases for J; bases not matched to a gene: 9. CDR3 size: 12 residues. The germline V gene encodes CDR1 SGHDT and CDR2 YYEEEE. CDR3 sequence: CASSPGTRSPFF. CDR3 sequence (DNA): TGTGCCAGCAGCCCCGGGACTAGGTCTCCGTTCTTC.

V is TRBV19 and J is TRBJ2-1, with D perhaps matching TRBD2 (6 bases). CDR1 is LNHDA and CDR2 is SQIVND in the germline V gene (reference sequence). The CDR3 has 15 amino acids. Trimming removed 2 bases at V and 2 bases at J, with 10 bases between. Here the CDR3 reads CASSIRGSTYNEQFF. Here the CDR3 DNA reads TGTGCCAGTAGTATACGGGGGAGTACCTACAATGAGCAGTTCTTC.

The V call is TRBV2, the J call TRBJ2-7; TRBD2 matches 11 bases. Trimming cost V 6 bases and J 2 bases; bases outside gene matches: 6. CDR3 size: 15 residues. Germline V gene lookup returns CDR1 SNHLY and CDR2 FYNNEI. The CDR3 nucleotides are TGTGCCAGCAGACCCCTAGCGGGGGGAACCTACGAGCAGTACTTC. Protein: CASRPLAGGTYEQYF.

The chain links TRBV18 to TRBJ2-1; 9 positions agree with TRBD2. This CDR3 is built from 16 residues. The ends lost 1 base at V and 3 bases at J; junction bases unmatched: 4. Germline V gives CDR1 KGHSH, CDR2 LQKENI. In nucleotides, the CDR3 is TGTGCCAGCTCACCACGTGCGGGGGGGGACTACAATGAGCAGTTCTTC. Its translation is CASSPRAGGDYNEQFF.

This chain links TRBV18 with TRBJ1-2; D perhaps matches TRBD1 (5 bases). CDR3 length: 15 amino acids. Germline values: CDR1 KGHSH, CDR2 LQKENI. Trimming stripped 3 bases from V and 3 bases from J, with 14 bases between. The CDR3 DNA follows: TGTGCCAGCTCACCCGGACCACAAGGGGACTATGGCTACACCTTC. Amino acids: CASSPGPQGDYGYTF. The variable domain in full, with the rest retrieved from reference TRBV18 and TRBJ1-2, is NAGVMQNPRHLVRRRGQEARLRCSPMKGHSHVYWYRQLPEEGLKFMVYLQKENIIDESGMPKERFSAEFPKEGPSILRIQQVVRGDSAAYFCASSPGPQGDYGYTFGSGTRLTVV.

The chain recombines TRBV29-1 with TRBJ2-5; 9 nucleotides line up with TRBD1. CDR1 is SQVTM and CDR2 is ANQGSEA in the germline V gene. Unmatched junction bases numbered 14, after V lost 0 bases and J lost 0 bases. The CDR3 runs to 19 residues. CDR3 nucleotide sequence: TGCAGCGTTGAAGACCTGGACCCCCGTGGGACAGGGTACCAAGAGACCCAGTACTTC. Protein product: CSVEDLDPRGTGYQETQYF. The full variable domain, rest sourced from reference TRBV29-1 and TRBJ2-5, is SAVISQKPSRDICQRGTSLTIQCQVDSQVTMMFWYRQQPGQSLTLIATANQGSEATYESGFVIDKFPISRPNLTFSTLTVSNMSPEDSSIYLCSVEDLDPRGTGYQETQYFGPGTRLLVL.

The chain couples TRBV5-6 to TRBJ2-7; 8 nucleotides line up with TRBD2. Germline CDR1 is SGHDT and CDR2 is YYEEEE. The V and J ends lost 4 bases and 4 bases, in that order; junction bases with no gene match: 4. The CDR3 sequence is 13 residues long. DNA for the CDR3: TGTGCCAGCAGCCTAATAGCGGGATACGAGCAGTACTTC. It is translated as CASSLIAGYEQYF.

This chain joins TRBV20-1 and TRBJ2-1; 11 positions match TRBD2. The CDR3 has 13 amino acids. Unmatched junction bases numbered 4, after V lost 3 bases and J lost 9 bases. CDR1 DFQATT and CDR2 SNEGSKA come from the germline V gene (reference sequence). The CDR3 region is CSASASGRIEQFF. CDR3 nucleotides: TGCAGTGCTAGTGCTAGCGGGAGGATTGAGCAGTTCTTC.

The genes are TRBV7-2 and TRBJ1-5, with a possible D match to TRBD1 (5 bases). Per the germline V gene, CDR1 is SGHTA and CDR2 is FQGNSA. The CDR3 is 15 amino acids. V was trimmed by 1 base and J by 7 bases, leaving 14 bases between them. The CDR3 loop reads CASSLVAAKGQPQHF. In DNA form, the CDR3 reads TGTGCCAGCAGCTTAGTGGCAGCTAAGGGGCAGCCCCAGCATTTT.

V is TRBV4-3 and J is TRBJ2-2; TRBD2 agrees at 12 bases. V trimming: 0 bases; J trimming: 10 bases; junction bases outside the gene matches: 6. This CDR3 has 16 residues. Germline values: CDR1 LGHNA, CDR2 YSLEER. The CDR3 region has the DNA TGCGCCAGCAGCCAAGATCTAGCGGGAGGGCGAGAGGAGCTGTTTTTT. Translated: CASSQDLAGGREELFF.

The rearrangement links TRBV28 to TRBJ1-2, with D perhaps TRBD1 (6 bases). This CDR3 has 12 residues. V lost 9 bases and J lost 4, with 12 bases in between. The germline gives CDR1 MDHEN, CDR2 SYDVKM. CDR3 in DNA: TGTGCCAGTCAGACAGGAAGCTATGGCTACACCTTC. It specifies CASQTGSYGYTF.

V usage is TRBV19 and J usage is TRBJ1-5, with 7 bases matching TRBD1. The germline V gene encodes CDR1 LNHDA and CDR2 SQIVND (reference sequence). J lost 7 bases, V lost 6 bases, and 6 bases had no gene match. There are 13 residues in the CDR3. CDR3 bases: TGTGCCAGTAGGAGACAGGGTGTACAGCCCCAGCATTTT. Its translation: CASRRQGVQPQHF.

The chain recombines TRBV7-9 with TRBJ2-1; 12 nucleotides match TRBD1. V gave up 5 bases and J gave up 5 bases; unmatched junction bases: 10. This CDR3 contains 17 residues. Germline CDR1 SEHNR, CDR2 FQNEAQ (reference sequence). CDR3 bases: TGTGCCAGCAGCCGGGACAGGGGGCCCGAGTGGCACAATGAGCAGTTCTTC. It encodes CASSRDRGPEWHNEQFF.

The chain joins TRBV10-3 to TRBJ2-3; 16 bases match TRBD2. The CDR3 runs 18 residues. The trim removed 6 bases at V and 0 bases at J, leaving 6 bases unmatched. CDR1 ENHRY and CDR2 SYGVKD come from the germline V gene. CDR3 bases: TGTGCCATCAGGCCGGGACTAGCGGGAGGGCCGAGCACAGATACGCAGTATTTT. It yields the protein CAIRPGLAGGPSTDTQYF.

This clone was detected only once. The V call is TRBV5-1, the J call TRBJ2-1, with 14 nucleotides matching TRBD2. Germline-derived CDR1 and CDR2 are SGHRS and YFSETQ. The length of the CDR3 is 15 residues. Losses at the gene ends were 4 bases for V and 10 bases for J; bases not matched to a gene: 7. CDR3 loop: CASSLGLAGVEEQFF. The CDR3, as DNA: TGCGCCAGCAGCCTGGGACTAGCGGGAGTAGAAGAGCAGTTCTTC. The entire variable domain, with the rest obtained from reference TRBV5-1 and TRBJ2-1, is as follows: KAGVTQTPRYLIKTRGQQVTLSCSPISGHRSVSWYQQTPGQGLQFLFEYFSETQRNKGNFPGRFSGRQFSNSRSEMNVSTLELGDSALYLCASSLGLAGVEEQFFGPGTRLTVL.

The chain joins TRBV6-5 to TRBJ1-4; 7 bases are a match to TRBD1. The CDR3 consists of 16 residues. The germline CDR1 and CDR2 sequences are MNHEY and SVGAGI. With V trimmed by 3 bases and J by 4 bases, 8 bases remained unmatched. This CDR3 reads CASSYRVWDSNEKLFF. In nucleotides, the CDR3 is TGTGCCAGCAGTTATAGGGTTTGGGACAGTAATGAAAAACTGTTTTTT.

V gene TRBV5-1 combines with J gene TRBJ2-7; 11 nucleotides match TRBD1. The germline gives CDR1 SGHRS, CDR2 YFSETQ. The CDR3 has 18 amino acids. Trimming removed 0 bases from V and 5 bases from J; junction bases left unmatched: 13. The CDR3 loop reads CASSLGFGRGQGADEQYF. CDR3 sequence (DNA): TGCGCCAGCAGCTTGGGGTTTGGGAGAGGACAGGGGGCCGACGAGCAGTACTTC.

The genes are TRBV28 and TRBJ1-2; D call uncertain. Germline values: CDR1 MDHEN, CDR2 SYDVKM. CDR3 size: 13 residues. The V end was cut by 5 bases, the J end by 11 bases, with 18 bases between. In nucleotides, the CDR3 is TGTGCCAGCAGTCCATTCTGGAGAGGGTTATACACCTTC. It is translated as CASSPFWRGLYTF.

This chain links TRBV7-3 with TRBJ1-1; maybe TRBD1 (6 bases). The CDR3 is made up of 14 amino acids. Germline CDR1 reads SGHTA; CDR2 reads FQGTGA. The V end was cut by 6 bases, the J end by 4 bases, with 15 bases between. For the CDR3, the DNA is TGTGCCAGCAGTGAATTACAGGGTTCCACTGAAGCTTTCTTT. The encoded protein is CASSELQGSTEAFF.

The V and J genes are TRBV5-1 and TRBJ1-5; perhaps TRBD1 as D (5 bases). Trimming pared 1 base from V and 0 bases from J, leaving 14 bases between. Looked up from germline, CDR1 is SGHRS and CDR2 is YFSETQ. The CDR3 has 17 amino acids. CDR3: CASSLTSGPYSNQPQHF. The CDR3 DNA is TGCGCCAGCAGCTTGACGTCAGGGCCCTATAGCAATCAGCCCCAGCATTTT. The full variable domain, in which reference TRBV5-1 and TRBJ1-5 provide the parts outside the CDR3, is KAGVTQTPRYLIKTRGQQVTLSCSPISGHRSVSWYQQTPGQGLQFLFEYFSETQRNKGNFPGRFSGRQFSNSRSEMNVSTLELGDSALYLCASSLTSGPYSNQPQHFGDGTRLSIL.

V gene TRBV6-6 combines with J gene TRBJ1-1; D is ambiguous. Germline-derived CDR1 and CDR2 are MNHNY and SVGAGI (reference sequence). This CDR3 comprises 13 residues. V was trimmed by 6 bases and J by 7 bases, leaving 15 bases between them. This CDR3 reads CASRPSEPHEAFF. In nucleotides, the CDR3 is TGTGCCAGCAGGCCCTCGGAGCCCCATGAAGCTTTCTTT.

The chain recombines TRBV6-5 with TRBJ2-2, with D unclear. The CDR3 runs 12 residues. Germline assignment: CDR1 MNHEY and CDR2 SVGAGI. V lost 6 bases and J lost 2, with 4 bases in between. The CDR3 region has the DNA TGTGCCAGCAGCGTTAACACCGGGGAGCTGTTTTTT. It codes for CASSVNTGELFF.

The rearrangement links TRBV12-3 or TRBV12-4 to TRBJ1-1, with unresolved D. This CDR3 comprises 13 residues. With 4 bases removed from V and 1 base from J, the gap between germline ends came to 7 bases. This CDR3 reads CASSSGGNTEAFF. The CDR3, as DNA: TGTGCCAGCAGTTCAGGAGGGAACACTGAAGCTTTCTTT.

The gene calls are TRBV9 and TRBJ1-2; TRBD1 is a possible D gene (5 bases). The CDR3 totals 14 residues. The germline V gene encodes CDR1 SGDLS and CDR2 YYNGEE. V was trimmed by 4 bases and J by 3 bases, leaving 13 bases between them. The DNA of the CDR3 is TGTGCCAGCAGCTGGGAAGGGGTGGACTATGGCTACACCTTC. Its translation: CASSWEGVDYGYTF.

V usage is TRBV9 and J usage is TRBJ1-4; TRBD1 might be the D (5 bases). The CDR3 sequence is 15 residues long. CDR1 and CDR2 (germline): SGDLS, YYNGEE. Trimming left V 2 bases short and J 2 bases short, with 10 bases between. CDR3 protein: CASSVQGTTNEKLFF. The CDR3 nucleotides read TGTGCCAGCAGCGTCCAGGGTACCACTAATGAAAAACTGTTTTTT.

The gene calls are TRBV9 and TRBJ2-5; D perhaps matches TRBD1 (5 bases). V was shortened by 4 bases and J by 5 bases, with 18 bases between the two germline ends. Per the germline V gene, CDR1 is SGDLS and CDR2 is YYNGEE. This CDR3 is 15 amino acids long. The CDR3 DNA sequence: TGTGCCAGCAGCCCTCAGACAGTATCAGGGGAGACCCAGTACTTC. Encoded protein: CASSPQTVSGETQYF.

The rearrangement links TRBV5-1 to TRBJ1-3; D unresolved. CDR1 SGHRS and CDR2 YFSETQ come from the germline V gene. V shed 0 bases and J shed 5 bases, with 18 bases lying between them. The CDR3 contains 17 residues. CDR3 region: CASSLGELPATRNTIYF. DNA for the CDR3: TGCGCCAGCAGCTTGGGAGAGCTTCCTGCCACGAGAAACACCATATATTTT. Using reference TRBV5-1 and TRBJ1-3 for the parts outside the CDR3, the full variable domain is KAGVTQTPRYLIKTRGQQVTLSCSPISGHRSVSWYQQTPGQGLQFLFEYFSETQRNKGNFPGRFSGRQFSNSRSEMNVSTLELGDSALYLCASSLGELPATRNTIYFGEGSWLTVV.

The chain links TRBV12-3 or TRBV12-4 to TRBJ2-7; 9 bases match TRBD1. V was pared by 6 bases and J by 5 bases, with 2 bases of the junction left unmatched. This CDR3 contains 12 residues. The CDR3 loop reads CASRRDRDEQYF. CDR3 DNA sequence: TGTGCCAGCAGAAGGGACAGGGACGAGCAGTACTTC.

The chain recombines TRBV6-2 or TRBV6-3 with TRBJ1-5, with 10 bases that match TRBD1. The CDR3 is made up of 13 amino acids. Germline trimming cut 6 bases from V and 10 bases from J; bases unmatched to any gene: 6. Germline V gives CDR1 MNHEY, CDR2 SVGEGT. DNA for the CDR3: TGTGCCAGCAGCTGGACAGGGGGAAGTCCCCAGCATTTT. This encodes CASSWTGGSPQHF.